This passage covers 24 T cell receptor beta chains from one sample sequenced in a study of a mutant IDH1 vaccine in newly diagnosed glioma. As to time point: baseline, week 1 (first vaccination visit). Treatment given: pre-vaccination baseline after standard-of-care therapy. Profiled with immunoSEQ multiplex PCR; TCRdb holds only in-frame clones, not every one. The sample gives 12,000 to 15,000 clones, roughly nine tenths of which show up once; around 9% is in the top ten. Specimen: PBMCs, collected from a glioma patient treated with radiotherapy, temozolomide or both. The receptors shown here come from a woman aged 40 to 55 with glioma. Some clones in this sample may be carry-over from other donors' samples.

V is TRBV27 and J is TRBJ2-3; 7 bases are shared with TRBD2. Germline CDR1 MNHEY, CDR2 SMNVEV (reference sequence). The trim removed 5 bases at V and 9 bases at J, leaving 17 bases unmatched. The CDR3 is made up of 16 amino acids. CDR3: CASSPIASGPPGTQYF. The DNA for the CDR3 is TGTGCCAGCAGTCCGATAGCTAGCGGTCCCCCGGGGACGCAGTATTTT.

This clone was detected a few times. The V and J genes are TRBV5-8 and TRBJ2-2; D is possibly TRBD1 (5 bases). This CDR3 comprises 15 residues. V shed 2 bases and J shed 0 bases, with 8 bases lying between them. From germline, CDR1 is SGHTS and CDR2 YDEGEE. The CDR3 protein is CASSFGRANTGELFF. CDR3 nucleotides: TGTGCCAGCAGCTTTGGCAGGGCGAACACCGGGGAGCTGTTTTTT.

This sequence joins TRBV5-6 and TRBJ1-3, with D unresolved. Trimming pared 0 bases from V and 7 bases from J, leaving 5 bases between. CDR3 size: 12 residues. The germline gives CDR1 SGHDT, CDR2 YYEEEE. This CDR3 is CASSLATNTIYF. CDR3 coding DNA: TGTGCCAGCAGCTTGGCCACGAACACCATATATTTT. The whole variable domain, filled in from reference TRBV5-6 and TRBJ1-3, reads DAGVTQSPTHLIKTRGQQVTLRCSPKSGHDTVSWYQQALGQGPQFIFQYYEEEERQRGNFPDRFSGHQFPNYSSELNVNALLLGDSALYLCASSLATNTIYFGEGSWLTVV.

This CDR3 is CASRQGPYEQYF. For the CDR3, the DNA is TGTGCCAGCCGACAGGGACCCTACGAGCAGTACTTC. This rearrangement joins TRBV30 to TRBJ2-7, with TRBD1 matching over 7 bases. V dropped 8 bases and J dropped 2; count of bases not matched to a gene: 6. CDR1 and CDR2 from the germline V gene are GTSNPN and SVGIG (reference sequence). There are 12 residues in the CDR3. Full variable domain (missing parts from reference TRBV30 and TRBJ2-7): SQTIHQWPATLVQPVGSPLSLECTVEGTSNPNLYWYRQAAGRGLQLLFYSVGIGQISSEVPQNLSASRPQDRQFILSSKKLLLSDSGFYLCASRQGPYEQYFGPGTRLTVT.

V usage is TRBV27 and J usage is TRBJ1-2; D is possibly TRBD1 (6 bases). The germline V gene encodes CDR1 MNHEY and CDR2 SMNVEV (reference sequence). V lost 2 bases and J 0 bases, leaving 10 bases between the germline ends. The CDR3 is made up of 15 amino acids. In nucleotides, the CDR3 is TGTGCCAGCAGTTTACTCAGGACAGCTAACTATGGCTACACCTTC. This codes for CASSLLRTANYGYTF.

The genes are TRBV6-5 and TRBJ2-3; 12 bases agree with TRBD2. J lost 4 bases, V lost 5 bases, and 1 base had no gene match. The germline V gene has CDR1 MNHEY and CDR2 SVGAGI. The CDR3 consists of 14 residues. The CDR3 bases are TGTGCCAGCAGTCTAGCGGGGGGGCCAGATACGCAGTATTTT. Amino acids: CASSLAGGPDTQYF.

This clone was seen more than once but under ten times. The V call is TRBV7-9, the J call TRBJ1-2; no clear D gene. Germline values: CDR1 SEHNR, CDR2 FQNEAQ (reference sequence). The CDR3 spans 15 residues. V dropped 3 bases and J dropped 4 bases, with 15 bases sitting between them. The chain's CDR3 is CASSLERGGGYGYTF. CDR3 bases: TGTGCCAGCAGCTTGGAACGGGGAGGAGGCTATGGCTACACCTTC.

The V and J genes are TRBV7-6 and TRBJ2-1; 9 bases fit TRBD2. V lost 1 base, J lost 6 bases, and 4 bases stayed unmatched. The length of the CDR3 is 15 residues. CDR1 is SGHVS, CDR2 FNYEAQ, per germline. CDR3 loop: CASSLGLAGINEQFF. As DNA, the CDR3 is TGTGCCAGCAGCTTAGGTCTAGCGGGAATCAATGAGCAGTTCTTC.

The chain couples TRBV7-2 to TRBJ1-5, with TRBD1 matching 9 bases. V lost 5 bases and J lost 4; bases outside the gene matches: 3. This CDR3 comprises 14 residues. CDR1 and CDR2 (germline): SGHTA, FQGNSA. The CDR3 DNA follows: TGTGCCAGCAGCGACAGGGGGGGAAATCAGCCCCAGCATTTT. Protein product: CASSDRGGNQPQHF.

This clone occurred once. The CDR3 protein is CASSLRATSGRSAYEQYF. DNA of the CDR3: TGTGCCAGCAGCCTCCGGGCGACTAGCGGGAGGTCGGCCTACGAGCAGTACTTC. V is TRBV7-2 and J is TRBJ2-7; TRBD2 agrees at 13 bases. V was clipped by 5 bases and J by 2 bases; unmatched bases: 12. CDR1 is SGHTA, CDR2 FQGNSA, per germline. The CDR3 is made up of 18 amino acids.

CDR3 protein: CASRGPVSYNEQFF. CDR3 coding DNA: TGTGCCAGCAGGGGACCAGTCTCCTACAATGAGCAGTTCTTC. This chain joins TRBV6-1 and TRBJ2-1; D tentatively fits TRBD1 or TRBD2 (5 bases each). Germline-derived CDR1 and CDR2 are MNHNS and SASEGT. The length of the CDR3 is 14 residues. V lost 6 bases, J lost 0 bases, and 9 bases lay in between.

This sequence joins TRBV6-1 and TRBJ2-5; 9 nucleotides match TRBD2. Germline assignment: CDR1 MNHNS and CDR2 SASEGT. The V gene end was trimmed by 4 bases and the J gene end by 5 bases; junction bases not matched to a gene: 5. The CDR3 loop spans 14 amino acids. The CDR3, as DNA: TGTGCCAGCAGTGTTAGCGGGGGAAGGGAGACCCAGTACTTC. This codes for CASSVSGGRETQYF.

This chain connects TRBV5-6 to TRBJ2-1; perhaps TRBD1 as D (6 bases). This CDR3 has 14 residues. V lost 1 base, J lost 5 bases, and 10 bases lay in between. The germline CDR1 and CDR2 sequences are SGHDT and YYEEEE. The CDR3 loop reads CASSLIAGDNEQFF. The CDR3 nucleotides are TGTGCCAGCAGCTTGATTGCAGGGGACAATGAGCAGTTCTTC.

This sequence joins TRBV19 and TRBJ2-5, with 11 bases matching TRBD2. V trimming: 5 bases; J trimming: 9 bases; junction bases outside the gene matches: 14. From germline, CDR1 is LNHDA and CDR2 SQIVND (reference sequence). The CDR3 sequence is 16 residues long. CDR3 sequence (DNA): TGTGCCAGTAGTCGCAGGGAGGGGACTAGCGGATCACCCCAGTACTTC. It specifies CASSRREGTSGSPQYF. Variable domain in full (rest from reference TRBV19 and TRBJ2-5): DGGITQSPKYLFRKEGQNVTLSCEQNLNHDAMYWYRQDPGQGLRLIYYSQIVNDFQKGDIAEGYSVSREKKESFPLTVTSAQKNPTAFYLCASSRREGTSGSPQYFGPGTRLLVL.

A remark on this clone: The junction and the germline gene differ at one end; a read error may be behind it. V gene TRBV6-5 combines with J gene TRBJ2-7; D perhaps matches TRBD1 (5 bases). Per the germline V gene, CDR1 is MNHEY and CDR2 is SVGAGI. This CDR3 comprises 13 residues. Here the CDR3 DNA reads TGTGCCAGCCGGGCAGGGTTTAAGGACGAGCGGTACTTC. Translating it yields CASRAGFKDERYF.

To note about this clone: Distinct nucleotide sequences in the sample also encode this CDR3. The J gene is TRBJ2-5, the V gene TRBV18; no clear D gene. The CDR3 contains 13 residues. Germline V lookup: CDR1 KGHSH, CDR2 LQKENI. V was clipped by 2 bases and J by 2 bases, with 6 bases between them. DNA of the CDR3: TGTGCCAGCTCACCAGGGCTTCAAGAGACCCAGTACTTC. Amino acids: CASSPGLQETQYF. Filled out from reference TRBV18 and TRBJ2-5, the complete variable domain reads NAGVMQNPRHLVRRRGQEARLRCSPMKGHSHVYWYRQLPEEGLKFMVYLQKENIIDESGMPKERFSAEFPKEGPSILRIQQVVRGDSAAYFCASSPGLQETQYFGPGTRLLVL.

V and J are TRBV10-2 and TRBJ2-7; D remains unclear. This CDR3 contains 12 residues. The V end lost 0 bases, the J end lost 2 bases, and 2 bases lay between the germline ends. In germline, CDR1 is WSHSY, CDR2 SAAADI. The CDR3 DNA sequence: TGCGCCAGCAGTGAGTCAACCTACGAGCAGTACTTC. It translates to CASSESTYEQYF.

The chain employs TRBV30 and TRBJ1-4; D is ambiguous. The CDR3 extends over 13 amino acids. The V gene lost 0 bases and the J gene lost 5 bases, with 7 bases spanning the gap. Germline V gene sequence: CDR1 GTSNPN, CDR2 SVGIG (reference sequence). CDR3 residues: CAWSVRVNEKLFF. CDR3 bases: TGTGCCTGGAGTGTTCGCGTAAATGAAAAACTGTTTTTT. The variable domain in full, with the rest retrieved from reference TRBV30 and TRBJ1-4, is SQTIHQWPATLVQPVGSPLSLECTVEGTSNPNLYWYRQAAGRGLQLLFYSVGIGQISSEVPQNLSASRPQDRQFILSSKKLLLSDSGFYLCAWSVRVNEKLFFGSGTQLSVL.

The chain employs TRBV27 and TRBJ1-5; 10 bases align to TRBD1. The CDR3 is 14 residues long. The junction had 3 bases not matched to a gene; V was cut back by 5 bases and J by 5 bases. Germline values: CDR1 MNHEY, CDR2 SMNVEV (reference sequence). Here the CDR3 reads CASSGGQGYQPQHF. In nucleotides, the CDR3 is TGTGCCAGCAGTGGGGGACAGGGGTATCAGCCCCAGCATTTT.

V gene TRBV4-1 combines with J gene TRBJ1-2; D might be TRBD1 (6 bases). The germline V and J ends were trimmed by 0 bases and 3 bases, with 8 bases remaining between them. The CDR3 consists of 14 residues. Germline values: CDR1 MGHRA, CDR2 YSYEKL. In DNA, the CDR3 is TGCGCCAGCAGCCAAGAAGGGGGTCACTATGGCTACACCTTC. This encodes CASSQEGGHYGYTF.

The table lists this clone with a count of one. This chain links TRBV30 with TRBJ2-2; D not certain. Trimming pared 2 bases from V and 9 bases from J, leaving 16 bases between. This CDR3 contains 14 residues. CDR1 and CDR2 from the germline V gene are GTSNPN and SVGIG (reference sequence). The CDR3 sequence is CAWSSGTFEWELFF. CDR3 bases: TGTGCCTGGAGTTCTGGAACATTTGAATGGGAGCTGTTTTTT.

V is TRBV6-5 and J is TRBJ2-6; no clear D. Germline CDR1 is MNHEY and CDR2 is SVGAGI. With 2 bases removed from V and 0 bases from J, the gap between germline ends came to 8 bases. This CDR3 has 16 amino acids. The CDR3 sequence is CASSYLDSSGANVLTF. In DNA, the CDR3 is TGTGCCAGCAGTTACCTAGACTCCTCTGGGGCCAACGTCCTGACTTTC.

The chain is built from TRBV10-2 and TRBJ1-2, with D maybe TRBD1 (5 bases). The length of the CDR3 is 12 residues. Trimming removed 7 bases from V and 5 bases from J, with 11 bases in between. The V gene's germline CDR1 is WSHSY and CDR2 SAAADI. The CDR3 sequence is CASMKDSYGYTF. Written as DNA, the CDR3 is TGCGCCAGCATGAAAGACAGTTATGGCTACACCTTC.

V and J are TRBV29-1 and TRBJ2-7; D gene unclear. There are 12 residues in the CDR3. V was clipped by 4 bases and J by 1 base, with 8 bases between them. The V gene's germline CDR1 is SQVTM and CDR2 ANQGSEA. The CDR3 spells CSVAPSSYEQYF. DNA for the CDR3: TGCAGCGTTGCTCCTAGTTCCTACGAGCAGTACTTC.